Below are 20 T cell receptor beta chains sequenced from a single sample in a study of immune heterogeneity within non-small cell lung tumors (dated by TCRdb to the late 2010s). Genomic DNA extracted from bulk tumor tissue served as TCR template, with about 0.65 ug gDNA amplified per sample. Multiple biopsies per primary tumor were taken during surgery, spaced as far apart as possible within the tumor mass. The study cohort was described as untreated and was composed of newly diagnosed NSCLC cases undergoing curative surgery. This sample was sequenced with a HiSeq X Ten. The TCR beta CDR3 region was amplified with a multiplex PCR system, in which a first round of around 10 cycles was run using 32 V-gene forward and 13 J-gene reverse primers. In-frame beta chains were kept once TCRdb had trimmed the public reads at Q25 with fastp and called clones with MiXCR. Identical CDR3 protein sequences are pooled into one entry, listed with their most common genes and DNA. The sample yields roughly 13,000 distinct CDR3 sequences; 23% were counted once. The ten largest account for over 10% of the sample.

The source material was lung tumor tissue. The receptors stem from a man aged 50 to 59 with non-small cell lung cancer.

In the case of this clonotype: A much larger clone lies a single base off, so this may be a read error. This chain links TRBV20-1 with TRBJ2-3; a possible D gene is TRBD2 (7 bases). The CDR3 is made up of 16 amino acids. Deletions cut 3 bases from V and 2 bases from J, with 18 bases between. Per germline, CDR1 DFQATT and CDR2 SNEGSKA (reference sequence). CDR3 sequence (DNA): TGCAGTGCTAGGCAGAGGGGGAGGGGCTACACAGATACGCAGTATTTT. Translated, it gives CSARQRGRGYTDTQYF.

Within the sample, this clonotype is medium-sized (0.01 to 0.1%). The J gene is TRBJ2-1, the V gene TRBV6-1; tentatively, D is TRBD1 or TRBD2 (6 bases each). The germline V and J ends were trimmed by 5 bases and 0 bases, with 11 bases remaining between them. CDR1 is MNHNS and CDR2 is SASEGT in the germline V gene. CDR3 size: 15 residues. CDR3 DNA sequence: TGTGCCAGCAGTCAGGGGAGGAACTCCTACAATGAGCAGTTCTTC. Its translation is CASSQGRNSYNEQFF.

This clonotype was seen many times. The chain is built from TRBV3-1 and TRBJ1-2; D perhaps matches TRBD1 (6 bases). CDR1 LGHDT and CDR2 YNNKEL come from the germline V gene (reference sequence). This CDR3 is built from 14 residues. V was cut by 1 base and J by 7 bases, with 13 bases left in between. CDR3 DNA sequence: TGTGCCAGCAGCCAAGCGGGGGGCGCGTTTGGCTACACCTTC. It codes for CASSQAGGAFGYTF.

V and J are TRBV5-4 and TRBJ2-7; 10 bases agree with TRBD2. Germline CDR1 reads SGHNT; CDR2 reads YYREEE (reference sequence). This CDR3 has 16 amino acids. Losses at the gene ends were 7 bases for V and 4 bases for J; bases not matched to a gene: 14. CDR3 nucleotide sequence: TGTGCCAGCTCGGCCCTAGGGGCTAGCGGGAGTTACGAGCAGTACTTC. This sequence encodes CASSALGASGSYEQYF. The complete variable domain, with remaining parts taken from reference TRBV5-4 and TRBJ2-7, reads ETGVTQSPTHLIKTRGQQVTLRCSSQSGHNTVSWYQQALGQGPQFIFQYYREEENGRGNFPPRFSGLQFPNYSSELNVNALELDDSALYLCASSALGASGSYEQYFGPGTRLTVT.

This clonotype occurred many times. The V and J genes are TRBV12-3 or TRBV12-4 and TRBJ2-3, with no clear D. There are 12 residues in the CDR3. V was clipped by 3 bases and J by 6 bases, with 7 bases between them. The CDR3 sequence: CASSFVGDTQYF. The CDR3 DNA reads as TGTGCCAGCAGTTTTGTCGGGGATACGCAGTATTTT.

This clonotype is classed as medium-sized. This chain joins TRBV3-1 and TRBJ1-3, with 7 positions matching TRBD1. Germline CDR1 and CDR2: LGHDT and YNNKEL (reference sequence). CDR3 length equals 16 residues. V was pared by 1 base and J by 3 bases, with 6 bases of the junction left unmatched. Written as DNA, the CDR3 is TGTGCCAGCAGCCAAGGAGGAGGGGGCGGTGGAAACACCATATATTTT. Protein product: CASSQGGGGGGNTIYF.

Worth noting for this clonotype: Mismatch with germline at one junction end may stem from a read error. The chain employs TRBV12-3 or TRBV12-4 and TRBJ2-3; 14 bases fit TRBD2. CDR3 length: 20 amino acids. CDR3 protein: CASSFPTSGGGPSPTDTQYF. As DNA, the CDR3 is TGTGCAAGCAGTTTTCCGACTAGCGGGGGGGGCCCATCCCCCACAGATACGCAGTATTTT.

This clonotype was counted ten times or more. The gene calls are TRBV19 and TRBJ2-2; no firm D call. This CDR3 contains 15 residues. The V end lost 3 bases, the J end lost 3 bases, and 11 bases lay between the germline ends. Germline CDR1 LNHDA, CDR2 SQIVND (reference sequence). CDR3 nucleotide sequence: TGTGCCAGTAGTATCAGCGTCGTGGACACCGGGGAGCTGTTTTTT. Translating gives CASSISVVDTGELFF.

On this clonotype: This may arise from a read error, as a much more abundant clone is one base away. The chain couples TRBV6-2 or TRBV6-3 to TRBJ2-7; no reliable D call. The CDR3 covers 13 residues. Germline CDR1 is MNHEY and CDR2 is SVGEGT. The chain's CDR3 is CASSQSLRREQCF. CDR3 sequence (DNA): TGTGCCAGCAGTCAATCACTACGAAGAGAGCAGTGCTTC.

This clonotype has a handful of counts. This chain connects TRBV7-2 to TRBJ2-2; 13 bases map to TRBD2. The germline gives CDR1 SGHTA, CDR2 FQGNSA. Losses at the gene ends were 1 base for V and 8 bases for J; bases not matched to a gene: 1. The CDR3 length is 15 residues. The CDR3 spells CASSLGTSGRGELFF. The CDR3 DNA reads as TGTGCCAGCAGCTTAGGGACTAGCGGGAGAGGGGAGCTGTTTTTT.

This clonotype is judged medium-sized. The chain recombines TRBV30 with TRBJ2-3; a weak D match, TRBD2 (6 bases). Per the germline V gene, CDR1 is GTSNPN and CDR2 is SVGIG (reference sequence). The CDR3 runs to 15 residues. Trimming stripped 3 bases from V and 6 bases from J, with 19 bases between. In nucleotides, the CDR3 is TGTGCCTGGAGCGCGGTGGGGGGACTTAGGGATACGCAGTATTTT. It yields the protein CAWSAVGGLRDTQYF.

Details on this clonotype: One base away lies a much larger clone, so this may be a sequencing read error. The chain is built from TRBV2 and TRBJ2-1; 10 bases line up with TRBD2. The CDR3 totals 13 residues. V shed 5 bases, J shed 10 bases, and the junction held 5 bases outside the gene matches. The germline CDR1 and CDR2 sequences are SNHLY and FYNNEI. The CDR3 loop is CASSQWTSGEQFF. The CDR3 DNA follows: TGTGCCAGCAGTCAGTGGACTAGCGGAGAGCAGTTCTTC.

By share, this clonotype ranks as medium-sized. The J gene is TRBJ2-2, the V gene TRBV19, with D perhaps assigned TRBD1 or TRBD2 (6 bases each). Deletions cut 5 bases from V and 7 bases from J, with 11 bases between. Germline V CDR1 and CDR2: LNHDA, SQIVND (reference sequence). The CDR3 is 13 residues long. CDR3 sequence: CASSSGGGGELFF. For the CDR3, the DNA is TGTGCCAGTAGTTCCGGGGGCGGCGGGGAGCTGTTTTTT.

The sample holds a few counts of this clonotype. This may arise from a read error, as a much more abundant clone is one base away. The chain couples TRBV19 to TRBJ1-5; tentative D call: TRBD1 (5 bases). The CDR3 length is 14 residues. The V gene lost 6 bases and the J gene lost 5 bases, with 14 bases spanning the gap. The V gene's germline CDR1 is LNHDA and CDR2 SQIVND (reference sequence). CDR3 nucleotide sequence: TGTGCCAGTAGGAAAGGAGGGGTCGATCAGCCCCAGCATTTT. Protein: CASRKGGVDQPQHF.

The genes are TRBV28 and TRBJ2-3, with 16 nucleotides matching TRBD2. V shed 6 bases, J shed 7 bases, and the junction held 4 bases outside the gene matches. This CDR3 comprises 15 residues. Germline CDR1 is MDHEN and CDR2 is SYDVKM. CDR3 in amino acids: CASRGLAGGRHTQYF. The CDR3 DNA reads as TGTGCCAGCAGGGGACTAGCGGGAGGGAGGCATACGCAGTATTTT.

Remarks on this clonotype: A read error may explain this, as a much larger clone is one base away. The rearrangement links TRBV2 to TRBJ2-7, with TRBD1 matching over 12 bases. Germline CDR1 and CDR2: SNHLY and FYNNEI. The CDR3 length is 13 residues. CDR3 region: CVGRGQGAGEQYF. In DNA, the CDR3 is TGTGTGGGTAGGGGACAGGGGGCGGGAGAGCAGTACTTC. The full variable domain, with the rest looked up from reference TRBV2 and TRBJ2-7, is EPEVTQTPSHQVTQMGQEVILRCVPISNHLYFYWYRQILGQKVEFLVSFYNNEISEKSEIFDDQFSVERPDGSNFTLKIRSTKLEDSAMYFCVGRGQGAGEQYFGPGTRLTVT.

This clonotype was recorded at least ten times. The chain joins TRBV9 to TRBJ2-3; no firm D call. Germline V gene data show CDR1 as SGDLS and CDR2 as YYNGEE. The CDR3 length is 15 residues. Trimming pared 4 bases from V and 1 base from J, leaving 13 bases between. CDR3 DNA sequence: TGTGCCAGCAGCAGTTGGACGGACCGCACAGATACGCAGTATTTT. Its translation is CASSSWTDRTDTQYF. Full variable domain (outside the CDR3, taken from reference TRBV9 and TRBJ2-3): DSGVTQTPKHLITATGQRVTLRCSPRSGDLSVYWYQQSLDQGLQFLIQYYNGEERAKGNILERFSAQQFPDLHSELNLSSLELGDSALYFCASSSWTDRTDTQYFGPGTRLTVL.

This clonotype was observed many times. The chain recombines TRBV7-6 with TRBJ2-2, with unresolved D. Per germline, CDR1 SGHVS and CDR2 FNYEAQ. CDR3 length equals 20 residues. V was shortened by 0 bases and J by 0 bases, with 20 bases between the two germline ends. In DNA, the CDR3 is TGTGCCAGCAGCTTAGCTGACACGGTGTCCTTAATCGCGAACACCGGGGAGCTGTTTTTT. It encodes CASSLADTVSLIANTGELFF.

Within the sample, this clonotype is medium-sized (0.01 to 0.1%). The chain employs TRBV27 and TRBJ1-5, with D unclear. Germline V gene lookup returns CDR1 MNHEY and CDR2 SMNVEV (reference sequence). The CDR3 is 13 amino acids. Trimming cost V 5 bases and J 0 bases, with 5 bases left between them. The CDR3 nucleotides are TGTGCCAGCAGTAAGACTAGCAATCAGCCCCAGCATTTT. Translation: CASSKTSNQPQHF.

This clonotype occurred many times. The V gene is TRBV27, the J gene TRBJ2-6; the D gene is possibly TRBD1 (5 bases). The CDR3 runs 16 residues. V was pared by 6 bases and J by 2 bases, with 14 bases between. Germline V gives CDR1 MNHEY, CDR2 SMNVEV (reference sequence). CDR3 coding DNA: TGTGCCAGCAGCCAACAGGCCCTGGCTGGGGCCAACGTCCTGACTTTC. Translation: CASSQQALAGANVLTF. Variable domain in full (rest from reference TRBV27 and TRBJ2-6): EAQVTQNPRYLITVTGKKLTVTCSQNMNHEYMSWYRQDPGLGLRQIYYSMNVEVTDKGDVPEGYKVSRKEKRNFPLILESPSPNQTSLYFCASSQQALAGANVLTFGAGSRLTVL.